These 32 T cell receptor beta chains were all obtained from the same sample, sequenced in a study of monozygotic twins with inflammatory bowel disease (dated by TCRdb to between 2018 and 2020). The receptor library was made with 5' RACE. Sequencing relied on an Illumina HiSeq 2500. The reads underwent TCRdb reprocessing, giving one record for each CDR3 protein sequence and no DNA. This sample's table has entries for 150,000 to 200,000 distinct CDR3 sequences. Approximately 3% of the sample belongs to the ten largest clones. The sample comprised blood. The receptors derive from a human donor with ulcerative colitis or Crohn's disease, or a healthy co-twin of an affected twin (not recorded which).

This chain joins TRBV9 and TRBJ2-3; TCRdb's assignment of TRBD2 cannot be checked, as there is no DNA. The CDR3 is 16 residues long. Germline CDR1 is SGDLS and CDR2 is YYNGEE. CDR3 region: CASSIGSSGRTDTQYF.

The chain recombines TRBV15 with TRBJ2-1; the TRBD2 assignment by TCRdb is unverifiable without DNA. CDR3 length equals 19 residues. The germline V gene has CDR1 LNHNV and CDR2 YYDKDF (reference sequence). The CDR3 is CATSIKRGASGRINNEQFF.

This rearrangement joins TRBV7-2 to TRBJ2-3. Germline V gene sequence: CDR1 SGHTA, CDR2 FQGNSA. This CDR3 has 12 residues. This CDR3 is CASSTQADTQYF.

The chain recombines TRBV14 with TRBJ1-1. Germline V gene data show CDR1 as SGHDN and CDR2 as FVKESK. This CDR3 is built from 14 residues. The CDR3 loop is CASSQDLSRTEAFF. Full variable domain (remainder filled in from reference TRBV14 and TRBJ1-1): EAGVTQFPSHSVIEKGQTVTLRCDPISGHDNLYWYRRVMGKEIKFLLHFVKESKQDESGMPNNRFLAERTGGTYSTLKVQPAELEDSGVYFCASSQDLSRTEAFFGQGTRLTVV.

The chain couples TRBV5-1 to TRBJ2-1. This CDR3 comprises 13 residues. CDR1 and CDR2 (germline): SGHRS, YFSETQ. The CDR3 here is CASSLAQAHEQFF.

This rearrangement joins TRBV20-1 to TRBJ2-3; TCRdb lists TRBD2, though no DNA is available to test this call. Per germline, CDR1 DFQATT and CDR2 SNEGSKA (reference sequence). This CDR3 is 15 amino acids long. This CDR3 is CSARDLAGVADTQYF.

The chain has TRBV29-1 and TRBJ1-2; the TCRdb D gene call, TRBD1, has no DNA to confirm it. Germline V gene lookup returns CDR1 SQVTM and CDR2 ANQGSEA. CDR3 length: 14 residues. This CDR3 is CSVGGGTGDYGYTF.

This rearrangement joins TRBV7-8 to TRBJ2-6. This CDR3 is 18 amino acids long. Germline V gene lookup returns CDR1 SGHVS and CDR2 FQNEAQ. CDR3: CASSLVGVRSAGANVLTF.

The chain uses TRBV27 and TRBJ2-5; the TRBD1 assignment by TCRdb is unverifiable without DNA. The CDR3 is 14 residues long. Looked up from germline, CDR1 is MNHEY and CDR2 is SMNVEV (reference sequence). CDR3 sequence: CASRDFGQEETQYF.

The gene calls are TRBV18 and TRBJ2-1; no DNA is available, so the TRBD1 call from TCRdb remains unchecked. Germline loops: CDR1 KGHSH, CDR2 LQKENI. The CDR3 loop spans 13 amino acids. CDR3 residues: CASSPSWGYEQFF.

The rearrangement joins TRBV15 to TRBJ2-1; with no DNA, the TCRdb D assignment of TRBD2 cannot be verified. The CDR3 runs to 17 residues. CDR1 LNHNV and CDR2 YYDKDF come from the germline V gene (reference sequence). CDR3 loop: CATSRDLASDGYNEQFF.

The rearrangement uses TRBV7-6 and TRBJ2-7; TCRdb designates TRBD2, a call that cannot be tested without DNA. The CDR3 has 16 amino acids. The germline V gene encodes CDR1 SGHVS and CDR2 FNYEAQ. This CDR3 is CASSSGLAGVSYEQYF.

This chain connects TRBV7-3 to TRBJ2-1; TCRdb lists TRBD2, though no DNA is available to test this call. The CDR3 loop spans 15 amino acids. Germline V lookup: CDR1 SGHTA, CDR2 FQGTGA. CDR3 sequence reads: CASSYRSGGYNEQFF.

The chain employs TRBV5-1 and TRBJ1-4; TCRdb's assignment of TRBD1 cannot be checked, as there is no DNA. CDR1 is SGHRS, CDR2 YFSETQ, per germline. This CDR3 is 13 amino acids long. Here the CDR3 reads CASSQGQGEKLFF. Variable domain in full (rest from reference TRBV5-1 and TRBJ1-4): KAGVTQTPRYLIKTRGQQVTLSCSPISGHRSVSWYQQTPGQGLQFLFEYFSETQRNKGNFPGRFSGRQFSNSRSEMNVSTLELGDSALYLCASSQGQGEKLFFGSGTQLSVL.

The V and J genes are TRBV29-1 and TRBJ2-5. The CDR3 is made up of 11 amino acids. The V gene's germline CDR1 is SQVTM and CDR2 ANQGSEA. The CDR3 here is CSVDGVGTQYF.

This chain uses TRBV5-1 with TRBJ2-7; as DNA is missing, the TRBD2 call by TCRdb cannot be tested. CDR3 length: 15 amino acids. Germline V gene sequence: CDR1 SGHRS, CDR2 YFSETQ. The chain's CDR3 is CASSLVGGIVYEQYF.

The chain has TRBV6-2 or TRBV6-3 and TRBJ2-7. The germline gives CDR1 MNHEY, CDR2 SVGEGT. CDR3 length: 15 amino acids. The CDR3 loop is CASSYSTRGTYEQYF.

This chain's CDR3 is CAISELRGSSTDTQYF. The chain couples TRBV10-3 to TRBJ2-3. Germline V lookup: CDR1 ENHRY, CDR2 SYGVKD. The CDR3 consists of 16 residues.

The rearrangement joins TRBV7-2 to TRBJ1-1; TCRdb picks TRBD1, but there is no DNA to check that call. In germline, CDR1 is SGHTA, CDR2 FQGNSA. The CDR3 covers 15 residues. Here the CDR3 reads CASRAGGTGLTEAFF.

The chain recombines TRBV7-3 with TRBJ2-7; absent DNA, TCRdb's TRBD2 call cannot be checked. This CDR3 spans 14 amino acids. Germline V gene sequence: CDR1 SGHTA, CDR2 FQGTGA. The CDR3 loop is CASSLIAGAGEQYF. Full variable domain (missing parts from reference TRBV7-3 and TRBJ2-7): GAGVSQTPSNKVTEKGKYVELRCDPISGHTALYWYRQSLGQGPEFLIYFQGTGAADDSGLPNDRFFAVRPEGSVSTLKIQRTERGDSAVYLCASSLIAGAGEQYFGPGTRLTVT.

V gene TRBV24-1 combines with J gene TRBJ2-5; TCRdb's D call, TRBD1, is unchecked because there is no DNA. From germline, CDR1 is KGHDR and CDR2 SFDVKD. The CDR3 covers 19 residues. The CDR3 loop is CATSDFTPLGLLNPETQYF.

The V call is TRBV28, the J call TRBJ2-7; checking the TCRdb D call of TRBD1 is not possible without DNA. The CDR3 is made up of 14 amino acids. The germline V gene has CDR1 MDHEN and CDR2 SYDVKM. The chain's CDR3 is CASSLRGTSYEQYF.

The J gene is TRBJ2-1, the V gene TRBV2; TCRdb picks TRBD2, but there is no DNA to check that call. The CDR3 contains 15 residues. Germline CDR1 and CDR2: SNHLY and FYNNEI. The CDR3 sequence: CASSEVAAGRYEQFF.

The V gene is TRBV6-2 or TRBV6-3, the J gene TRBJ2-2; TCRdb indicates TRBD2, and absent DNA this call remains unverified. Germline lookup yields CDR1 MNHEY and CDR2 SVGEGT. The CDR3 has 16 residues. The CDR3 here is CASSYELARKTRELFF.

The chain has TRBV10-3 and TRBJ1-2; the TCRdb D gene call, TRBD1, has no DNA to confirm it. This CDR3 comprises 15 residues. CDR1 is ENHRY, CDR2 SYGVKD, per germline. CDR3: CAISPDRGLNYGYTF.

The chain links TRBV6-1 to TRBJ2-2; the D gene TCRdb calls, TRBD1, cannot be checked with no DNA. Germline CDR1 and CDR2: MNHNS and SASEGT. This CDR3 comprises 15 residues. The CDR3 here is CASRRQGGNTGELFF.

The CDR3 region is CASSLNTGGDTGELFF. The chain couples TRBV7-8 to TRBJ2-2; lacking DNA, the TRBD1 call made by TCRdb goes unchecked. Germline assignment: CDR1 SGHVS and CDR2 FQNEAQ. The CDR3 runs to 16 residues.

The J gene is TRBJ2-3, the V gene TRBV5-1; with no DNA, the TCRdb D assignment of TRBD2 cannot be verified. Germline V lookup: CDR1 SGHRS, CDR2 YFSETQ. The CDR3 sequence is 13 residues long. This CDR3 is CASSHLVADTQYF.

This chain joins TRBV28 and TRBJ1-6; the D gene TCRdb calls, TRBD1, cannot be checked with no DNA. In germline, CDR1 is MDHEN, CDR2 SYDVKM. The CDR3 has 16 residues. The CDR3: CASSLPQGGFNSPLHF. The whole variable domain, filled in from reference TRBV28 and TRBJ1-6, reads DVKVTQSSRYLVKRTGEKVFLECVQDMDHENMFWYRQDPGLGLRLIYFSYDVKMKEKGDIPEGYSVSREKKERFSLILESASTNQTSMYLCASSLPQGGFNSPLHFGNGTRLTVT.

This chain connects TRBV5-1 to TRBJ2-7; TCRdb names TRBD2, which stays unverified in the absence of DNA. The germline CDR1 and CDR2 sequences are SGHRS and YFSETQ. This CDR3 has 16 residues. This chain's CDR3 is CASSLGTSGNSYEQYF.

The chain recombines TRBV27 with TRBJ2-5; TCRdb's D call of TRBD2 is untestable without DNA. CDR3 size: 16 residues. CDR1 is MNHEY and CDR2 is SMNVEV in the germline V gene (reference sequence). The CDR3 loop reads CASSPRAAERRETQYF.

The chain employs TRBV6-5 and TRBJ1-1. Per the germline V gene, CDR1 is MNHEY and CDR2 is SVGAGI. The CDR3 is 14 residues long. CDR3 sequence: CASSSGLRETEAFF.